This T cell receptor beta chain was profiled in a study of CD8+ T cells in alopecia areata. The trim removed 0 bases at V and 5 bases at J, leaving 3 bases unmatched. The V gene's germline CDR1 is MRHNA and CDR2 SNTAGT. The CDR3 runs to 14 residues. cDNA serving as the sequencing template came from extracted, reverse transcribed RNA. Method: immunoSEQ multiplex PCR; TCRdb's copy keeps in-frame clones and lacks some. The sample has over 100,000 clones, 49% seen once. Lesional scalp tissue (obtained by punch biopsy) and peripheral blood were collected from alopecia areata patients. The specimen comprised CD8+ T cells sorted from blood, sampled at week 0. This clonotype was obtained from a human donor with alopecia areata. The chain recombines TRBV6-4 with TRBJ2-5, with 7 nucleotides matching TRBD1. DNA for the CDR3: TGTGCCAGCAGTGACTCCGACAGGGTTGAGACCCAGTACTTC. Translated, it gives CASSDSDRVETQYF.